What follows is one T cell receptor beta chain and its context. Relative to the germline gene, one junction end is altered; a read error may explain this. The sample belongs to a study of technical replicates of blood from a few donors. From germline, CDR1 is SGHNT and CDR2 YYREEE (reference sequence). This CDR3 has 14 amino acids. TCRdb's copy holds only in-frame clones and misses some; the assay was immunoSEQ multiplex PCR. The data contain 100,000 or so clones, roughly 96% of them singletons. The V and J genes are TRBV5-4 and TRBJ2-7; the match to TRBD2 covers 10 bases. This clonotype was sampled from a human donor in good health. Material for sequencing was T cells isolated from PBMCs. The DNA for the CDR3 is TGTGCAAGCACTCGAGCTAGCGGGAGCTCCGAGCAGTACTTC. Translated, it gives CASTRASGSSEQYF.